This passage covers 20 T cell receptor beta chains from one sample sequenced in a study of blood T cells in healthy people across ages. The use of a sample-barcoded 5' primer and a J-beta primer mix characterized a second PCR of roughly 6 to 12 cycles. TCRdb reprocessed the 5' RACE reads with MiXCR, giving one entry per CDR3 protein. The sample consists of 1.5 million to 2 million distinct CDR3 sequences, 40% to 55% of them appearing once. The sample comprised blood. These receptors all stem from a woman aged 40 to 55 in good health.

V and J are TRBV20-1 and TRBJ2-1; a possible D gene is TRBD2 (5 bases). The J call may be faulty, since TRBJ2-7 better matches the DNA end. The CDR3 runs to 14 residues. Germline CDR1 reads DFQATT; CDR2 reads SNEGSKA (reference sequence). Here the CDR3 DNA reads TGCAGTGCCCGAGCCCTAGCAGGCTACAATGAGCAGTACTTC. This translates into CSARALAGYNEQYF.

The chain combines TRBV7-2 with TRBJ1-2; a weak D match, TRBD1 (6 bases). Trimming stripped 5 bases from V and 4 bases from J, with 14 bases between. The CDR3 loop spans 14 amino acids. The V gene's germline CDR1 is SGHTA and CDR2 FQGNSA. In DNA form, the CDR3 reads TGTGCCAGCAGCCCGGACAGCAAAGTCTATGGCTACACCTTC. Translating it yields CASSPDSKVYGYTF.

The chain combines TRBV20-1 with TRBJ2-3, with TRBD2 matching over 9 bases. This CDR3 has 15 residues. Germline V lookup: CDR1 DFQATT, CDR2 SNEGSKA (reference sequence). V lost 6 bases to trimming and J lost 9 bases; unmatched junction nucleotides: 16. CDR3 in amino acids: CSAPPSSGGAGTQYF. The CDR3 region has the DNA TGCAGTGCCCCCCCGAGTAGCGGGGGCGCGGGGACGCAGTATTTT.

To note about this clonotype: An end of the junction differs from the germline gene, which may be a read error. The V gene is TRBV13, the J gene TRBJ2-5, with D possibly called TRBD1 or TRBD2 (5 bases each). The CDR3 has 16 residues. The germline gives CDR1 PRHDT, CDR2 FYEKMQ (reference sequence). As DNA, the CDR3 is TGTGTCAGCAGCCCAGAGGGGCGGTCCAATGGTGAGACCCAGTACTTC. This codes for CVSSPEGRSNGETQYF.

The chain couples TRBV10-3 to TRBJ1-2; 7 bases match TRBD1. V was clipped by 8 bases and J by 3 bases; unmatched bases: 3. Germline V gene lookup returns CDR1 ENHRY and CDR2 SYGVKD. The CDR3 runs 12 residues. The CDR3 loop is CAIGTEHYGYTF. CDR3 bases: TGTGCCATCGGGACAGAACACTATGGCTACACCTTC.

The V gene is TRBV28, the J gene TRBJ1-6, with D possibly being TRBD1 (6 bases). The V gene lost 6 bases and the J gene lost 7 bases, with 13 bases spanning the gap. The CDR3 has 14 amino acids. The germline V gene encodes CDR1 MDHEN and CDR2 SYDVKM. CDR3 DNA sequence: TGTGCCAGCAGCAACAGGGTTCAGAATTCACCCCTCCACTTT. This sequence encodes CASSNRVQNSPLHF. The complete variable domain, with remaining parts taken from reference TRBV28 and TRBJ1-6, reads DVKVTQSSRYLVKRTGEKVFLECVQDMDHENMFWYRQDPGLGLRLIYFSYDVKMKEKGDIPEGYSVSREKKERFSLILESASTNQTSMYLCASSNRVQNSPLHFGNGTRLTVT.

The rearrangement joins TRBV4-3 to TRBJ1-6; D may be TRBD1 (6 bases). The CDR3 contains 16 residues. V shed 2 bases and J shed 10 bases, with 18 bases lying between them. Germline V CDR1 and CDR2: LGHNA, YSLEER. CDR3 protein: CASSQTTGFRYSPLHF. Here the CDR3 DNA reads TGCGCCAGCAGCCAAACCACAGGGTTCCGTTACTCACCCCTCCACTTT.

The chain recombines TRBV5-1 with TRBJ2-3; no clear D gene. Trimming took off 1 base at V and 4 bases at J, with 13 bases between the two ends. Per the germline V gene, CDR1 is SGHRS and CDR2 is YFSETQ. This CDR3 is built from 15 residues. CDR3 in amino acids: CASSLPMFKADTQYF. In nucleotides, the CDR3 is TGCGCCAGCAGCTTGCCGATGTTTAAAGCAGATACGCAGTATTTT.

V and J are TRBV28 and TRBJ1-2, with no clear D. The length of the CDR3 is 13 residues. The germline gives CDR1 MDHEN, CDR2 SYDVKM. The germline V and J ends were trimmed by 5 bases and 5 bases, with 12 bases remaining between them. The CDR3 sequence: CASSTWSGYGYTF. CDR3 nucleotides: TGTGCCAGCAGTACCTGGTCCGGGTATGGCTACACCTTC.

The V call is TRBV20-1, the J call TRBJ2-3; D uncertain. V was pared by 8 bases and J by 4 bases, with 13 bases between. This CDR3 region has 12 residues. CDR1 and CDR2 (germline): DFQATT, SNEGSKA (reference sequence). CDR3: CSPRRQSDTQYF. The CDR3 bases are TGCAGTCCCCGTCGGCAGTCAGATACGCAGTATTTT.

This chain joins TRBV6-5 and TRBJ2-7; 7 bases fit TRBD1. Trimming took 6 bases from V and 5 from J; bases not matched to a gene: 13. This CDR3 comprises 15 residues. Per germline, CDR1 MNHEY and CDR2 SVGAGI. CDR3 loop: CASRTTGTVAHEQYF. The CDR3 DNA sequence: TGTGCCAGCAGAACTACCGGGACAGTGGCCCACGAGCAGTACTTC.

The V and J genes are TRBV5-1 and TRBJ1-6; 11 positions match TRBD1. Germline CDR1 and CDR2: SGHRS and YFSETQ. There are 19 residues in the CDR3. Germline trimming cut 0 bases from V and 0 bases from J; bases unmatched to any gene: 5. CDR3 in amino acids: CASSLVGTGGFSYNSPLHF. The CDR3 DNA follows: TGCGCCAGCAGCTTGGTAGGGACAGGGGGTTTCTCCTATAATTCACCCCTCCACTTT.

The V call is TRBV6-2 or TRBV6-3, the J call TRBJ1-2; D call uncertain. Germline lookup yields CDR1 MNHEY and CDR2 SVGEGT. V was cut by 6 bases and J by 4 bases, with 15 bases left in between. The CDR3 spans 14 residues. Here the CDR3 reads CASRSPGRIYGYTF. The CDR3, as DNA: TGTGCCAGCAGGTCTCCGGGCCGCATCTATGGCTACACCTTC.

The chain employs TRBV4-3 and TRBJ2-6, with 8 bases that match TRBD2. The ends lost 1 base at V and 2 bases at J; junction bases unmatched: 13. Germline lookup yields CDR1 LGHNA and CDR2 YSLEER. There are 20 residues in the CDR3. CDR3 in amino acids: CASSQAAGGIFLAGANVLTF. The CDR3, as DNA: TGCGCCAGCAGCCAAGCGGCGGGGGGCATTTTTTTAGCTGGGGCCAACGTCCTGACTTTC.

The V gene is TRBV7-2, the J gene TRBJ1-5, with TRBD1 matching 7 bases. V shed 2 bases and J 3 bases; nucleotides not matched to a gene: 4. Germline assignment: CDR1 SGHTA and CDR2 FQGNSA. This CDR3 region has 15 residues. In DNA, the CDR3 is TGTGCCAGCAGCTTAACACAGGGGAACAATCAGCCCCAGCATTTT. It translates to CASSLTQGNNQPQHF.

This clonotype was seen a handful of times. The CDR3 DNA reads as TGTGCCAGCAAGAATCAGGGGCCCACCTACGAGCAGTACTTC. The encoded protein is CASKNQGPTYEQYF. This chain joins TRBV5-6 and TRBJ2-7; tentative D call: TRBD1 (6 bases). Germline V gene data show CDR1 as SGHDT and CDR2 as YYEEEE. The V gene lost 6 bases and the J gene lost 2 bases, with 15 bases spanning the gap. CDR3 length equals 14 residues. Full variable domain (outside the CDR3, taken from reference TRBV5-6 and TRBJ2-7): DAGVTQSPTHLIKTRGQQVTLRCSPKSGHDTVSWYQQALGQGPQFIFQYYEEEERQRGNFPDRFSGHQFPNYSSELNVNALLLGDSALYLCASKNQGPTYEQYFGPGTRLTVT.

This sequence joins TRBV9 and TRBJ1-2, with TRBD1 as a possible D gene (6 bases). V was pared by 7 bases and J by 7 bases, with 17 bases between. Germline CDR1 and CDR2: SGDLS and YYNGEE. The CDR3 consists of 13 residues. The CDR3 protein is CASGGRGARGYTF. For the CDR3, the DNA is TGTGCCAGCGGGGGTAGGGGGGCCCGTGGCTACACCTTC.

CDR3 coding DNA: TGCAGTGCTAGAGGGGCCAGGGCTGAGGGGGATGGCTACACCTTC. This sequence encodes CSARGARAEGDGYTF. The rearrangement uses TRBV20-1 and TRBJ1-2, with D maybe TRBD1 (6 bases). Per germline, CDR1 DFQATT and CDR2 SNEGSKA (reference sequence). V gave up 1 base and J gave up 6 bases, with 18 bases separating them. This CDR3 has 15 amino acids.

The CDR3 DNA follows: TGTGCCAGCAGCCAAGATTGGGAGGCAGGGGAAGACGGCTACACCTTC. The encoded protein is CASSQDWEAGEDGYTF. The rearrangement joins TRBV4-2 to TRBJ1-2; TRBD1 might be the D (6 bases). Germline values: CDR1 LGHNA, CDR2 YNFKEQ. This CDR3 region has 16 residues. Trimming shortened V by 0 bases and J by 8 bases, and 19 bases separated the two germline ends.

In its sample, this clonotype was seen a few times. The rearrangement links TRBV7-2 to TRBJ2-5; 7 bases align to TRBD1. V lost 3 bases, J lost 1 base, and 5 bases stayed unmatched. The germline V gene encodes CDR1 SGHTA and CDR2 FQGNSA. The CDR3 is made up of 15 amino acids. CDR3: CASSFGQAAQETQYF. Here the CDR3 DNA reads TGTGCCAGCAGCTTCGGACAGGCGGCCCAAGAGACCCAGTACTTC. Supplemented by reference TRBV7-2 and TRBJ2-5, the full variable domain reads GAGVSQSPSNKVTEKGKDVELRCDPISGHTALYWYRQSLGQGLEFLIYFQGNSAPDKSGLPSDRFSAERTGGSVSTLTIQRTQQEDSAVYLCASSFGQAAQETQYFGPGTRLLVL.